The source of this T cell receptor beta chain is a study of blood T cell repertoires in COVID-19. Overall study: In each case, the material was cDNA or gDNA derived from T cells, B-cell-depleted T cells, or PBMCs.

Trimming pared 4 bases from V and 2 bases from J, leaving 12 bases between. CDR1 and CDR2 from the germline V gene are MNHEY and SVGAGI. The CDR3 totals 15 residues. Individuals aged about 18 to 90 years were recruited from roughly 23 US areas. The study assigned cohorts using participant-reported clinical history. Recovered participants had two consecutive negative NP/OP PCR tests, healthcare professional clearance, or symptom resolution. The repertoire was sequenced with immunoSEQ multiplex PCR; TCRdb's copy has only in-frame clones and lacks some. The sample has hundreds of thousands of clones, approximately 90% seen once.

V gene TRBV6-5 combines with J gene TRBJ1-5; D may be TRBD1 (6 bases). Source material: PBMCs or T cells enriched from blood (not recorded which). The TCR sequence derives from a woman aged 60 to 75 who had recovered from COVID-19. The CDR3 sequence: CASSCPNRGNQPQHF. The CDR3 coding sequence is TGTGCCAGCAGTTGCCCAAACAGGGGCAATCAGCCCCAGCATTTT.